Listed below are T cell receptor beta chains from one sample, sequenced in a study of T-cell reconstitution after alpha-beta-depleted transplantation in children. TCRdb reanalysed the PCR reads using MiXCR and keeps one entry per CDR3 protein. This table holds about 130,000 distinct CDR3 sequences, about a tenth found once. The starting material was PBMCs, mostly from graft donor cells, obtained 180 days after TCRalphabeta/CD19-depleted stem cell transplant. These receptors were obtained from a girl under three years old who had a stem cell transplant for combined immunodeficiency, so the T cells may come from the graft donor. Each CDR3 is given with its conserved first and last residue. The order of the fields is D gene, V gene, J gene, clone size, CDR3 protein, CDR3 DNA. D genes are given only for firm matches. Not all rows give a size; the values are once, few, many and, for expanded clones, a class.

NA	TRBV9	TRBJ1-4	few	CASSVWDTNEKLFF	TGTGCCAGCAGCGTATGGGACACAAATGAAAAACTGTTTTTT
NA	TRBV6-2/TRBV6-3	TRBJ1-1	NA	CASSYAENTEAFF	TGTGCCAGCAGTTACGCCGAGAACACTGAAGCTTTCTTT
NA	TRBV11-2	TRBJ2-5	many	CASSLGILETQYF	TGTGCCAGCAGCTTAGGAATTTTAGAGACCCAGTACTTC
NA	TRBV18	TRBJ2-6	few	CASSPQIGSTPLTF	TGTGCCAGCTCACCACAGATCGGCAGCACCCCACTGACTTTC
NA	TRBV20-1	TRBJ2-7	NA	CSARDRREYEQYF	TGCAGTGCTAGAGATAGGCGGGAATACGAGCAGTACTTC
TRBD1	TRBV11-2	TRBJ2-4	NA	CASSFVTTGAGAKNIQYF	TGTGCCAGCAGCTTCGTGACCACAGGGGCAGGGGCCAAAAACATTCAGTACTTC
TRBD2	TRBV29-1	TRBJ2-1	many	CSAWTSGRGNEQFF	TGCAGCGCTTGGACTAGCGGGAGAGGGAATGAGCAGTTCTTC
NA	TRBV5-1	TRBJ1-3	few	CASSLIPGSPNSGNTIYF	TGCGCCAGCAGCTTGATCCCCGGGTCTCCAAACTCTGGAAACACCATATATTTT
NA	TRBV9	TRBJ2-5	NA	CASSVGGLGVQTQYF	TGTGCCAGCAGCGTAGGGGGGCTAGGGGTCCAGACCCAGTACTTC
NA	TRBV6-5	TRBJ2-7	NA	CATTTFRYEQYF	TGTGCCACCACTACCTTTCGCTACGAGCAGTACTTC
TRBD2	TRBV19	TRBJ2-3	once	CASSPGLAGSDTQYF	TGTGCCAGTAGTCCCGGACTAGCGGGGTCAGATACGCAGTATTTT
NA	TRBV20-1	TRBJ2-2	NA	CSARAGRGTGELFF	TGCAGTGCTAGGGCAGGGCGTGGCACCGGGGAGCTGTTTTTT
NA	TRBV20-1	TRBJ1-2	NA	CSARDIGFSYGYTF	TGCAGTGCTAGAGATATCGGATTCAGCTATGGCTACACCTTC
NA	TRBV5-1	TRBJ2-2	few	CASSVAGTLNTGELFF	TGCGCCAGCAGCGTAGCCGGGACACTGAACACCGGGGAGCTGTTTTTT
NA	TRBV7-3	TRBJ2-5	few	CASSLTGTETQYF	TGTGCCAGCAGCTTAACGGGGACAGAGACCCAGTACTTC
NA	TRBV6-5	TRBJ1-1	NA	CASSYSITPNTEAFF	TGTGCCAGCAGTTACTCGATAACCCCGAACACTGAAGCTTTCTTT
TRBD1	TRBV7-2	TRBJ1-5	NA	CASSLYRGGNQPQHF	TGTGCCAGCAGCTTATACAGGGGTGGCAATCAGCCCCAGCATTTT
NA	TRBV5-1	TRBJ2-1	NA	CASSFSSKDEQFF	TGCGCCAGCAGCTTCTCCTCTAAGGATGAGCAGTTCTTC
NA	TRBV28	TRBJ2-7	NA	CASSHLVAALQETVTYEQYF	TGTGCCAGCAGTCACTTAGTAGCAGCCCTACAGGAGACGGTTACCTACGAGCAGTACTTC
NA	TRBV6-6	TRBJ1-2	few	CASSYREEGGYTF	TGTGCCAGCAGTTACCGGGAAGAGGGGGGCTACACCTTC
NA	TRBV7-2	TRBJ2-7	NA	CASSPRWGGKVVEQYF	TGTGCCAGCAGCCCCCGGTGGGGGGGCAAAGTTGTCGAGCAGTACTTC
TRBD2	TRBV20-1	TRBJ2-1	NA	CSARELGLGDYNEQFF	TGCAGTGCTAGAGAACTGGGACTAGGAGATTACAATGAGCAGTTCTTC